Following are 31 T cell receptor beta chains from one sample sequenced in a study of blood T cell repertoires in COVID-19. The assay was immunoSEQ multiplex PCR, and TCRdb's table has in-frame clones only and misses some. The data show 200,000 to 300,000 clones, 75% to 90% seen once. Material for sequencing was peripheral blood. These receptor sequences come from a woman in her thirties or forties with acute or convalescent COVID-19.

Only one count was recorded for this clone. V gene TRBV11-2 combines with J gene TRBJ2-4, with D tentatively TRBD2 (5 bases). This CDR3 has 16 residues. CDR1 SGHAT and CDR2 FQNNGV come from the germline V gene. The V end was cut by 4 bases, the J end by 0 bases, with 13 bases between. CDR3 sequence reads: CASSSPGLVAKNIQYF. CDR3 bases: TGTGCCAGCAGCTCGCCCGGACTTGTAGCCAAAAACATTCAGTACTTC.

The CDR3 is CAVENLAGGNYNEQFF. The CDR3 nucleotides are TGTGCCGTAGAGAACCTCGCGGGAGGGAACTACAATGAGCAGTTCTTC. This rearrangement joins TRBV25-1 to TRBJ2-1; TRBD2 matches at 9 bases. The CDR3 has 16 residues. Trimming removed 11 bases from V and 3 bases from J; junction bases left unmatched: 14. Germline V CDR1 and CDR2: MGHDK, SYGVNS.

The chain uses TRBV14 and TRBJ1-6, with D tentatively TRBD1 (6 bases). The CDR3 covers 16 residues. V gave up 2 bases and J gave up 7 bases, with 15 bases separating them. Looked up from germline, CDR1 is SGHDN and CDR2 is FVKESK. CDR3 DNA: TGTGCCAGCAGCCAAAGGGTTACAGGGTGGAATTCACCCCTCCACTTT. Translation gives CASSQRVTGWNSPLHF.

The rearrangement joins TRBV5-6 to TRBJ1-3, with a weak D call TRBD1 (6 bases). This CDR3 contains 13 residues. Per the germline V gene, CDR1 is SGHDT and CDR2 is YYEEEE. V shed 4 bases and J shed 4 bases, with 9 bases lying between them. DNA of the CDR3: TGTGCCAGCAGCCTAGACAGGGGAAACACCATATATTTT. This sequence encodes CASSLDRGNTIYF.

The rearrangement uses TRBV24-1 and TRBJ2-3, with 10 bases fitting TRBD1. The CDR3 runs 15 residues. V dropped 7 bases and J dropped 6; count of bases not matched to a gene: 9. CDR1 is KGHDR, CDR2 SFDVKD, per germline. CDR3 protein: CATSPRDRGWDTQYF. The CDR3 DNA follows: TGTGCCACCAGCCCCCGGGACAGGGGTTGGGATACGCAGTATTTT.

This clone was observed a single time. V usage is TRBV14 and J usage is TRBJ1-1; D is unresolved. V was cut by 2 bases and J by 5 bases, with 9 bases left in between. The length of the CDR3 is 13 residues. The germline CDR1 and CDR2 sequences are SGHDN and FVKESK. As DNA, the CDR3 is TGTGCCAGCAGCCAAACCTACTATACTGAAGCTTTCTTT. Protein sequence: CASSQTYYTEAFF.

V gene TRBV5-1 combines with J gene TRBJ2-1, with TRBD2 identical over 9 bases. V lost 1 base and J lost 5; bases outside the gene matches: 4. CDR3 size: 15 residues. CDR1 and CDR2 from the germline V gene are SGHRS and YFSETQ. The CDR3 coding sequence is TGCGCCAGCAGCTTGATAGCGGGGGTTCACAATGAGCAGTTCTTC. Translated: CASSLIAGVHNEQFF.

The V gene is TRBV18, the J gene TRBJ2-2; D might be TRBD1 (5 bases). Trimming left V 5 bases short and J 8 bases short, with 9 bases between. The CDR3 sequence is 12 residues long. The V gene's germline CDR1 is KGHSH and CDR2 LQKENI. The CDR3 DNA follows: TGTGCCAGCTCAGCCAGACAGGGGGAGCTGTTTTTT. Translating gives CASSARQGELFF.

The V and J genes are TRBV11-2 and TRBJ1-2; D gene uncertain. This CDR3 region has 15 residues. The V end lost 2 bases, the J end lost 0 bases, and 10 bases lay between the germline ends. CDR1 SGHAT and CDR2 FQNNGV come from the germline V gene. As DNA, the CDR3 is TGTGCCAGCAGCTTAAATCGCGGCCCTAACTATGGCTACACCTTC. It yields the protein CASSLNRGPNYGYTF.

This rearrangement joins TRBV7-2 to TRBJ1-3, with a tentative D call TRBD1 (5 bases). The germline V gene has CDR1 SGHTA and CDR2 FQGNSA. Trimming took off 8 bases at V and 4 bases at J, with 12 bases between the two ends. The CDR3 is 13 amino acids. The CDR3 DNA sequence: TGTGCCAGCGACGTAGGGGTAGGAAACACCATATATTTT. Translated: CASDVGVGNTIYF.

With regard to this clone: The same CDR3 arises from other DNA sequences in this sample as well. This chain links TRBV12-3 or TRBV12-4 with TRBJ1-3, with D unresolved. This CDR3 contains 12 residues. With 2 bases removed from V and 4 bases from J, the gap between germline ends came to 3 bases. The CDR3 region has the DNA TGTGCCAGCAGTTTACAAGGAAACACCATATATTTT. This codes for CASSLQGNTIYF.

The chain is built from TRBV12-3 or TRBV12-4 and TRBJ2-7, with 7 bases identical to TRBD1. This CDR3 has 13 amino acids. V trimming: 6 bases; J trimming: 7 bases; junction bases outside the gene matches: 9. The CDR3 loop is CASSLGAGGEQYV. For the CDR3, the DNA is TGTGCCAGCAGCCTCGGGGCAGGGGGAGAGCAGTACGTC.

V is TRBV10-3 and J is TRBJ1-3; possible D gene TRBD1, 6 bases. The germline CDR1 and CDR2 sequences are ENHRY and SYGVKD. This CDR3 has 15 residues. The V and J ends lost 7 bases and 0 bases respectively, with 13 bases between them. CDR3 sequence (DNA): TGTGCCATCACGTCAGGGGAGAACTCTGGAAACACCATATATTTT. Protein product: CAITSGENSGNTIYF.

This rearrangement joins TRBV7-9 to TRBJ1-1; 7 bases are shared with TRBD1. V trimming: 5 bases; J trimming: 1 base; junction bases outside the gene matches: 7. The CDR3 sequence is 15 residues long. CDR1 SEHNR and CDR2 FQNEAQ come from the germline V gene (reference sequence). DNA of the CDR3: TGTGCCAGCAGCGCCATAGACAGGGCGAACACTGAAGCTTTCTTT. Translation: CASSAIDRANTEAFF.

This clone has more than one count but fewer than ten. As DNA, the CDR3 is TGTGCCAGCAGCTTAGGAGGAGCTGGAAACACCATATATTTT. It specifies CASSLGGAGNTIYF. The chain has TRBV11-2 and TRBJ1-3; D gene unclear. V lost 1 base and J 2 bases, leaving 6 bases between the germline ends. The germline V gene encodes CDR1 SGHAT and CDR2 FQNNGV. The CDR3 loop spans 14 amino acids.

The chain joins TRBV3-1 (or the pseudogene TRBV3-2) to TRBJ2-3; 7 nucleotides align to TRBD1. V gave up 4 bases and J gave up 1 base; unmatched junction bases: 8. Germline V gives CDR1 LGHDT, CDR2 YNNKEL (reference sequence). The CDR3 totals 16 residues. CDR3 loop: CASSPRTGRGTDTQYF. For the CDR3, the DNA is TGTGCCAGCAGCCCTCGGACAGGCCGAGGCACAGATACGCAGTATTTT.

The chain joins TRBV20-1 to TRBJ1-3, with 7 bases fitting TRBD1. Germline V gene sequence: CDR1 DFQATT, CDR2 SNEGSKA (reference sequence). V trimming: 6 bases; J trimming: 2 bases; junction bases outside the gene matches: 7. This CDR3 has 14 amino acids. The CDR3, as DNA: TGCAGTGCGAGTGACAGGGTCCCTGGAAACACCATATATTTT. This codes for CSASDRVPGNTIYF.

The chain couples TRBV2 to TRBJ1-3; D unresolved. The CDR3 spans 14 residues. Deletions cut 6 bases from V and 0 bases from J, with 9 bases between. Germline assignment: CDR1 SNHLY and CDR2 FYNNEI. The CDR3 reads CASSETYSGNTIYF. CDR3 bases: TGTGCCAGCAGCGAAACCTACTCTGGAAACACCATATATTTT.

The rearrangement joins TRBV30 to TRBJ1-5; D is perhaps TRBD1 (6 bases). Trimming stripped 0 bases from V and 5 bases from J, with 14 bases between. The CDR3 is 15 amino acids. Per germline, CDR1 GTSNPN and CDR2 SVGIG (reference sequence). CDR3 sequence (DNA): TGTGCCTGGAGTGTAGACAGGCGTCGAGATCAGCCCCAGCATTTT. It encodes CAWSVDRRRDQPQHF.

J is TRBJ1-5 and V is TRBV12-5; 11 bases fit TRBD1. V was clipped by 0 bases and J by 1 base; unmatched bases: 11. This CDR3 has 20 amino acids. The V gene's germline CDR1 is LGHNT and CDR2 FRNRAP. The CDR3 here is CASGLVLWGQGVESNQPQHF. In DNA, the CDR3 is TGTGCTAGTGGTTTGGTACTTTGGGGACAGGGGGTTGAGAGCAATCAGCCCCAGCATTTT.

The CDR3 coding sequence is TGTGCCAGCAGCTCCGGGACACCAGGTATTAACACTGAAGCTTTCTTT. Residues: CASSSGTPGINTEAFF. V is TRBV11-2 and J is TRBJ1-1, with a weak D call TRBD1 (6 bases). The CDR3 sequence is 16 residues long. V shed 4 bases and J shed 2 bases, with 17 bases lying between them. CDR1 SGHAT and CDR2 FQNNGV come from the germline V gene.

The chain links TRBV10-2 to TRBJ1-1; D might be TRBD1 (5 bases). The germline V gene has CDR1 WSHSY and CDR2 SAAADI. The CDR3 has 13 amino acids. Trimming stripped 4 bases from V and 4 bases from J, with 10 bases between. CDR3 sequence reads: CASSGQRITEAFF. CDR3 sequence (DNA): TGCGCCAGCAGTGGACAGAGGATCACTGAAGCTTTCTTT.

The J gene is TRBJ2-3, the V gene TRBV6-5, with D possibly being TRBD1 (5 bases). The germline V and J ends were trimmed by 6 bases and 5 bases, with 15 bases remaining between them. The CDR3 has 14 residues. Germline loops: CDR1 MNHEY, CDR2 SVGAGI. The CDR3: CASRAPGPRDTQYF. CDR3 bases: TGTGCCAGCAGGGCACCAGGGCCGAGAGATACGCAGTATTTT.

The chain joins TRBV6-6 to TRBJ1-1; D ambiguous. V lost 2 bases and J 1 base, leaving 8 bases between the germline ends. From germline, CDR1 is MNHNY and CDR2 SVGAGI (reference sequence). The CDR3 has 14 residues. Here the CDR3 reads CASSYQQTNTEAFF. The CDR3 DNA is TGTGCCAGCAGTTACCAACAAACGAACACTGAAGCTTTCTTT.

The chain is built from TRBV24-1 and TRBJ2-7, with TRBD2 as a possible D gene (7 bases). Germline lookup yields CDR1 KGHDR and CDR2 SFDVKD. This CDR3 contains 15 residues. V dropped 4 bases and J dropped 6 bases, with 18 bases sitting between them. CDR3: CATSDPHRGASEQYV. The DNA for the CDR3 is TGTGCCACCAGTGACCCACACCGGGGGGCCAGCGAGCAGTACGTC.

The chain links TRBV7-4 to TRBJ2-5, with a weak D call TRBD1 (6 bases). With 5 bases removed from V and 2 bases from J, the gap between germline ends came to 18 bases. The germline CDR1 and CDR2 sequences are SGHVT and SQSDAQ. There are 16 residues in the CDR3. CDR3 amino acids: CASSIHPAGAQETQYF. CDR3 DNA sequence: TGTGCCAGCAGCATCCATCCGGCAGGGGCACAAGAGACCCAGTACTTC.

V gene TRBV12-3 or TRBV12-4 combines with J gene TRBJ1-2, with D possibly TRBD1 on 6 matching bases. V lost 2 bases, J lost 8 bases, and 12 bases lay in between. The CDR3 runs to 13 residues. Here the CDR3 DNA reads TGTGCCAGCAGTTTAACCACAGGGAGCGGCTACACCTTC. It yields the protein CASSLTTGSGYTF.

The V call is TRBV5-4, the J call TRBJ2-2; TRBD2 matches 7 bases. The CDR3 totals 13 residues. Germline V gene data show CDR1 as SGHNT and CDR2 as YYREEE (reference sequence). Trimming cost V 2 bases and J 10 bases; bases outside gene matches: 5. Here the CDR3 DNA reads TGTGCCAGCAGCTTACCGGCGGGGGAGGAGCTGTTTTTT. Its translation: CASSLPAGEELFF.

The V call is TRBV27, the J call TRBJ1-1; TRBD1 aligns across 9 bases. The trim removed 4 bases at V and 6 bases at J, leaving 3 bases unmatched. The CDR3 extends over 13 amino acids. CDR1 is MNHEY and CDR2 is SMNVEV in the germline V gene (reference sequence). The CDR3 DNA follows: TGTGCCAGCAGTTGGGACAGGGTAGCTGAAGCTTTCTTT. It translates to CASSWDRVAEAFF.

The genes are TRBV7-9 and TRBJ1-4; the D gene is possibly TRBD1 (6 bases). The germline V gene has CDR1 SEHNR and CDR2 FQNEAQ (reference sequence). This CDR3 contains 16 residues. Trimming took off 5 bases at V and 0 bases at J, with 13 bases between the two ends. The CDR3 sequence: CASSVYRVATNEKLFF. The CDR3 DNA follows: TGTGCCAGCAGCGTATACAGGGTCGCAACTAATGAAAAACTGTTTTTT.

The chain couples TRBV19 to TRBJ1-4; D perhaps matches TRBD1 (5 bases). The CDR3 totals 14 residues. V was shortened by 10 bases and J by 3 bases, with 15 bases between the two germline ends. Germline CDR1 reads LNHDA; CDR2 reads SQIVND (reference sequence). The CDR3 loop reads CATVESGANEKLFF. The CDR3 nucleotides are TGTGCCACTGTAGAATCGGGGGCTAATGAAAAACTGTTTTTT.